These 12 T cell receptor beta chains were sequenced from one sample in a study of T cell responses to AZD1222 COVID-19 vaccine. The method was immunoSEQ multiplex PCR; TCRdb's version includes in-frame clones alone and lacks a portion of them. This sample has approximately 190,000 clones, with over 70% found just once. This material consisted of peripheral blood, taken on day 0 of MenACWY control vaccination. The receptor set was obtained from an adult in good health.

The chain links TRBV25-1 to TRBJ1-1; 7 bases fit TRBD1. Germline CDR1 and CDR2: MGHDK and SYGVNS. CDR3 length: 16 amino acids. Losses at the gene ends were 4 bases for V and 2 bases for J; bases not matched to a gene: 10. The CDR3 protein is CASSGAWGQLNTEAFF. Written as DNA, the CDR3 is TGTGCCAGCAGTGGGGCTTGGGGACAGCTAAACACTGAAGCTTTCTTT.

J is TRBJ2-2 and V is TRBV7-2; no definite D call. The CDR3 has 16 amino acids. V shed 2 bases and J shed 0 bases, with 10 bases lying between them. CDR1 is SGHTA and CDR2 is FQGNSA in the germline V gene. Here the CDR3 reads CASSLSISPNTGELFF. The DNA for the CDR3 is TGTGCCAGCAGCTTATCTATTTCCCCGAACACCGGGGAGCTGTTTTTT. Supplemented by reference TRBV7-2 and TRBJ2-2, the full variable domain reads GAGVSQSPSNKVTEKGKDVELRCDPISGHTALYWYRQSLGQGLEFLIYFQGNSAPDKSGLPSDRFSAERTGGSVSTLTIQRTQQEDSAVYLCASSLSISPNTGELFFGEGSRLTVL.

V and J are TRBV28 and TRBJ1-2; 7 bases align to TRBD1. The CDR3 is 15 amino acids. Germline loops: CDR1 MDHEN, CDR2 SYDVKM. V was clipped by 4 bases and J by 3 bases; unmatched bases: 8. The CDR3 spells CASSWTGTEYYGYTF. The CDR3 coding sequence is TGTGCCAGCAGTTGGACCGGGACAGAGTACTATGGCTACACCTTC.

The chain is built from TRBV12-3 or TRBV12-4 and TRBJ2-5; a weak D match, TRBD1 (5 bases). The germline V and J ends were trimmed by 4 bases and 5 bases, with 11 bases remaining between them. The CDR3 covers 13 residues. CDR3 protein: CASSSDSRETQYF. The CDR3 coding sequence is TGTGCCAGCAGTTCCGACAGTAGGGAGACCCAGTACTTC.

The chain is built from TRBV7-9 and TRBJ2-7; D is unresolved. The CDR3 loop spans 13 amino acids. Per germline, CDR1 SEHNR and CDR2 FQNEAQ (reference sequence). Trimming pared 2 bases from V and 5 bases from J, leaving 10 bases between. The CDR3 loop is CASSLPQRNEQYF. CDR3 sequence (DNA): TGTGCCAGCAGCTTACCCCAGAGAAACGAGCAGTACTTC.

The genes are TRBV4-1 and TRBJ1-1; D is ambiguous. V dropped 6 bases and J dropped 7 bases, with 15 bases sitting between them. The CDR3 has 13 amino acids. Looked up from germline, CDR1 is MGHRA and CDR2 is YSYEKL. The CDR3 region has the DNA TGCGCCAGCAGTCGATCGGGTTATCTTGAAGCTTTCTTT. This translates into CASSRSGYLEAFF.

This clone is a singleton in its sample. The CDR3, as DNA: TGTGCCAGCAGCTTAGCCCAGGGGGCACAAGATACGCAGTATTTT. Residues: CASSLAQGAQDTQYF. This chain links TRBV7-9 with TRBJ2-3; TRBD1 aligns across 8 bases. Germline trimming cut 0 bases from V and 5 bases from J; bases unmatched to any gene: 4. CDR1 SEHNR and CDR2 FQNEAQ come from the germline V gene (reference sequence). The CDR3 spans 15 residues.

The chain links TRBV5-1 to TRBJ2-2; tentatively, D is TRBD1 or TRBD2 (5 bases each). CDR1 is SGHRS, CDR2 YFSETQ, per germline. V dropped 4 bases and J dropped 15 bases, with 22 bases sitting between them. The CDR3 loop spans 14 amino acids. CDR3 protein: CASSLNHGSRGLFF. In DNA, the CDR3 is TGCGCCAGCAGCCTTAACCACGGGTCGAGGGGTTTGTTTTTT. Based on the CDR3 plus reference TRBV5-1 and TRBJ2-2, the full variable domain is KAGVTQTPRYLIKTRGQQVTLSCSPISGHRSVSWYQQTPGQGLQFLFEYFSETQRNKGNFPGRFSGRQFSNSRSEMNVSTLELGDSALYLCASSLNHGSRGLFFGEGSRLTVL.

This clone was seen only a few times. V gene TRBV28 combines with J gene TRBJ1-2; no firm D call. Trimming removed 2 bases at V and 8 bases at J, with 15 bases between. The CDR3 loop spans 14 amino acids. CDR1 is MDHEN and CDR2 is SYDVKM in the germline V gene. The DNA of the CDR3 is TGTGCCAGCAGTTTAAGTAGCGAACTGAAAGGCTACACCTTC. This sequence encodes CASSLSSELKGYTF.

CDR3: CASSERQGITEAFF. Here the CDR3 DNA reads TGTGCCAGCAGCGAGCGACAGGGTATCACTGAAGCTTTCTTT. V gene TRBV5-4 combines with J gene TRBJ1-1; TRBD1 matches 7 bases. Per the germline V gene, CDR1 is SGHNT and CDR2 is YYREEE (reference sequence). The CDR3 contains 14 residues. V lost 4 bases and J lost 4; bases outside the gene matches: 7.

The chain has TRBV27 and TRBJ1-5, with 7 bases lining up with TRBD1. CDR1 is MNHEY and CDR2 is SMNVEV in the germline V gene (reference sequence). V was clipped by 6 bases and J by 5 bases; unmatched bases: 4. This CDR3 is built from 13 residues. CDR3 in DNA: TGTGCCAGCAGCCTAACAGGGGATCAGCCCCAGCATTTT. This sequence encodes CASSLTGDQPQHF.

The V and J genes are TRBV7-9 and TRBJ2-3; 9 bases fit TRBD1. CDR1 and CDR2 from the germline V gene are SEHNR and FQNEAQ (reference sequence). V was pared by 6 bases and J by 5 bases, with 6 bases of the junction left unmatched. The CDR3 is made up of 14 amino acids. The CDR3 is CASSLGQGKDTQYF. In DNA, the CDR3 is TGTGCCAGCAGTCTAGGACAGGGGAAAGATACGCAGTATTTT.